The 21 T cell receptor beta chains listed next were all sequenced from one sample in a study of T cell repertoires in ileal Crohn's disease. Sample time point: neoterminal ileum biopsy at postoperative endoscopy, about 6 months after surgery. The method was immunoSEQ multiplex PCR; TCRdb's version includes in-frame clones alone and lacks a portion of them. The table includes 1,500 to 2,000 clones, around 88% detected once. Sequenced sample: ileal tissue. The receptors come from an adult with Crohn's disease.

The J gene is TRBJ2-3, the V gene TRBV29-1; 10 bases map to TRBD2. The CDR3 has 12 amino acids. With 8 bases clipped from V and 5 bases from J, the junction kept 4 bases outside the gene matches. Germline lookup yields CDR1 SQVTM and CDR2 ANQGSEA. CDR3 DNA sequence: TGCAGCCCCCGGACTAGCGGAGATACGCAGTATTTT. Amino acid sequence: CSPRTSGDTQYF.

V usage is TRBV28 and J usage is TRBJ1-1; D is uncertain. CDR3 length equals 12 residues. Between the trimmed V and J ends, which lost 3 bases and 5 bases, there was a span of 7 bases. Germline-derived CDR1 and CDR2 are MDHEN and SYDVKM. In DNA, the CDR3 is TGTGCCAGCAGTTTTGAGGTGACTGAAGCTTTCTTT. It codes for CASSFEVTEAFF.

The CDR3, as DNA: TGTGCCAGCAGCCAATTGGGACAGGGAGGCTCGGGAAACACCATATATTTT. Translation: CASSQLGQGGSGNTIYF. The chain recombines TRBV4-2 with TRBJ1-3, with 9 bases that match TRBD1. Trimming removed 2 bases from V and 4 bases from J; junction bases left unmatched: 9. The germline V gene has CDR1 LGHNA and CDR2 YNFKEQ. This CDR3 has 17 amino acids.

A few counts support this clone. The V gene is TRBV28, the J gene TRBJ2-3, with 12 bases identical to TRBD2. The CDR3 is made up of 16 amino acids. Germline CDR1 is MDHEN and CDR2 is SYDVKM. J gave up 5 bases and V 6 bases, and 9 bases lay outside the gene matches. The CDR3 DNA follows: TGTGCCAGCAGGGATCTAGCGGGAGGGTGGTTAGATACGCAGTATTTT. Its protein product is CASRDLAGGWLDTQYF.

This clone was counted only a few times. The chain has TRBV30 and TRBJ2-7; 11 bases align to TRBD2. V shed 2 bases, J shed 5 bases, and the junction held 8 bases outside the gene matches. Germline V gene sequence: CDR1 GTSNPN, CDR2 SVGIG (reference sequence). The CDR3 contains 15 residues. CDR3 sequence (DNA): TGTGCCTGGAGTCCACTAGCGGGAGAGAGGGACGAGCAGTACTTC. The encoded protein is CAWSPLAGERDEQYF.

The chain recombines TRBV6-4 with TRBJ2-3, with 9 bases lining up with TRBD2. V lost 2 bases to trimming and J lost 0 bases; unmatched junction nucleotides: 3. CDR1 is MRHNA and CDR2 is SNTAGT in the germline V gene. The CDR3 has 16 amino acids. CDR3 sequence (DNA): TGTGCCAGCAGTGACGAGGCGGGGGGGAGCACAGATACGCAGTATTTT. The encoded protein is CASSDEAGGSTDTQYF.

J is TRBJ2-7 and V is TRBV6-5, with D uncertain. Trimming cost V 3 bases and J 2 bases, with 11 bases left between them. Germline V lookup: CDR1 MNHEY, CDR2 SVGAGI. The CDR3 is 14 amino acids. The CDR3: CASSYSTGTYEQYF. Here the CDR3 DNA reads TGTGCCAGCAGTTATTCAACCGGTACCTACGAGCAGTACTTC.

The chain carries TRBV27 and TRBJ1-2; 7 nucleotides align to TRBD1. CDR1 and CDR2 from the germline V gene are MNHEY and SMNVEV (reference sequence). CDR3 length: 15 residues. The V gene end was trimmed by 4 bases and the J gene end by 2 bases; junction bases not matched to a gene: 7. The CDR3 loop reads CASSSVRGQNYGYTF. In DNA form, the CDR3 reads TGTGCCAGCAGTTCCGTCCGGGGACAGAACTATGGCTACACCTTC.

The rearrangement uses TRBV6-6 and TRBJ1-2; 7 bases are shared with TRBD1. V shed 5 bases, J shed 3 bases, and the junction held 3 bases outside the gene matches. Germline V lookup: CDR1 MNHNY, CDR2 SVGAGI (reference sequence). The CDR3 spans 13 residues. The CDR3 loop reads CASSPTGDYGYTF. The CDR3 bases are TGTGCCAGCAGTCCCACAGGGGACTATGGCTACACCTTC.

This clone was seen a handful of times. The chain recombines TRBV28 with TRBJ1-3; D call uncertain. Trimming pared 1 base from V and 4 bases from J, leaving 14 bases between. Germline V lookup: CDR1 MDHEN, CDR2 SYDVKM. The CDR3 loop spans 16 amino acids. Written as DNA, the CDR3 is TGTGCCAGCAGTTTATTTAACACCCTCCGAGGAAACACCATATATTTT. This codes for CASSLFNTLRGNTIYF.

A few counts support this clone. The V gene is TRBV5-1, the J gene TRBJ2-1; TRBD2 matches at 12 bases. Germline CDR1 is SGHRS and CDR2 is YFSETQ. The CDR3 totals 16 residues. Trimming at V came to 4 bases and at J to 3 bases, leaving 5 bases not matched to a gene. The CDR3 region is CASSPTSGGIYNEQFF. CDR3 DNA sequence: TGCGCCAGCAGCCCTACTAGCGGGGGGATCTACAATGAGCAGTTCTTC.

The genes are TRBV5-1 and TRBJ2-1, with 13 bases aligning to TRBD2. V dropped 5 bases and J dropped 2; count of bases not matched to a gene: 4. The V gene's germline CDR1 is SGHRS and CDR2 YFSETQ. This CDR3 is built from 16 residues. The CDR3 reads CASSGTSGTAYNEQFF. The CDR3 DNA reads TGCGCCAGCAGTGGGACTAGCGGGACAGCCTACAATGAGCAGTTCTTC.

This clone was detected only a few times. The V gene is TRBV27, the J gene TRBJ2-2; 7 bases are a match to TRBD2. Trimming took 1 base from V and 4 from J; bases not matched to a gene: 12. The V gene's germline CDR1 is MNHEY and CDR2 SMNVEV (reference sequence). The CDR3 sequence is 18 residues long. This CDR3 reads CASSLLGGGPGSTGELFF. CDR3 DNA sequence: TGTGCCAGCAGTTTATTGGGGGGAGGGCCGGGGAGCACCGGGGAGCTGTTTTTT.

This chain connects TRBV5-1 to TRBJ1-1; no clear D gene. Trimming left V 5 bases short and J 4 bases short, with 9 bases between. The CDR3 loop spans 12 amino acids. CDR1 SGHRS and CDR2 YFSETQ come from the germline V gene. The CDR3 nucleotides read TGCGCCAGCAGGGAGGAGGGCACTGAAGCTTTCTTT. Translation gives CASREEGTEAFF.

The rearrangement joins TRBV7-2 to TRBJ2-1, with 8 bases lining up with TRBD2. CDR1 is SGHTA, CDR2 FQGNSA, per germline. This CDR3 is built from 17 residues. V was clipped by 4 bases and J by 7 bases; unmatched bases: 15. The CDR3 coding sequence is TGTGCCAGCAGCTCACTCCGAAGCGGGGGCTCGAGGAATGAGCAGTTCTTC. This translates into CASSSLRSGGSRNEQFF.

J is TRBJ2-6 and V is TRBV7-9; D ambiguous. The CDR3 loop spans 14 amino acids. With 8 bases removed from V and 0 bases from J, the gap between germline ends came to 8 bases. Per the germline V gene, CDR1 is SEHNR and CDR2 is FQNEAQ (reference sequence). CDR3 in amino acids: CASEISSGANVLTF. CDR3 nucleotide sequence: TGTGCCAGCGAAATTAGCTCTGGGGCCAACGTCCTGACTTTC. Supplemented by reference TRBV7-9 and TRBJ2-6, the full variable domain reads DTGVSQNPRHKITKRGQNVTFRCDPISEHNRLYWYRQTLGQGPEFLTYFQNEAQLEKSRLLSDRFSAERPKGSFSTLEIQRTEQGDSAMYLCASEISSGANVLTFGAGSRLTVL.

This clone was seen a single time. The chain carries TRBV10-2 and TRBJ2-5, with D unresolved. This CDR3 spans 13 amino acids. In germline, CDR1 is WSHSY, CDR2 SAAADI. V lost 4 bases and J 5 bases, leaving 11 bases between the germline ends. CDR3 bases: TGCGCCAGCAGTGCGATCGCCAGGGAGACCCAGTACTTC. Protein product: CASSAIARETQYF.

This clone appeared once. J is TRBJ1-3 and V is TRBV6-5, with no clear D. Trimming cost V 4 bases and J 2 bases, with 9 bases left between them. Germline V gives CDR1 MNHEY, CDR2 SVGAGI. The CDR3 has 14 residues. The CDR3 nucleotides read TGTGCCAGCAGTTTGCGTGAGACTGGAAACACCATATATTTT. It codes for CASSLRETGNTIYF.

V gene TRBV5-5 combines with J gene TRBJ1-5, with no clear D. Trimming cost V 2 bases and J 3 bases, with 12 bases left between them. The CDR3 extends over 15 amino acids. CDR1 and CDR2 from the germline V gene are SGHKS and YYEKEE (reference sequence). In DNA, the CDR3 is TGTGCCAGCAGCTTTCTGGCGGGTAACAATCAGCCCCAGCATTTT. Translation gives CASSFLAGNNQPQHF.

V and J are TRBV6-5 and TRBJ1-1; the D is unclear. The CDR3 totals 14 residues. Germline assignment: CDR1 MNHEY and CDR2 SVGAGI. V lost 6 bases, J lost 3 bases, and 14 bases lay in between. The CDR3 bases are TGTGCCAGCAGATCCCCGGGCGGGTACACTGAAGCTTTCTTT. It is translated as CASRSPGGYTEAFF.

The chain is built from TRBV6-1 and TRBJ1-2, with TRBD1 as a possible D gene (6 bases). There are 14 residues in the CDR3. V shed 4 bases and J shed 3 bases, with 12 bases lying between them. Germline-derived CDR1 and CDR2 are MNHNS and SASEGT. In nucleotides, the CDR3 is TGTGCCAGCAGTGGACCAACAGGGCACTATGGCTACACCTTC. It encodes CASSGPTGHYGYTF.